This T cell receptor beta chain stems from a study of OX40 agonist ivuxolimab in advanced cancers. Germline CDR1 and CDR2: SNHLY and FYNNEI. The CDR3 has 12 residues. The V end lost 5 bases, the J end lost 7 bases, and 12 bases lay between the germline ends. Measured with immunoSEQ multiplex PCR; TCRdb has only the in-frame clones, and not every one. The data show about 80,000 clones, 90% seen once. Note on this clone: Antigen specificity is unknown.

Study-wide results and caveats: The study found among the lowest clonal expansion in partial responders at 0.1-3.0 mg/kg.

The J gene is TRBJ2-7, the V gene TRBV2; possible D gene TRBD1, 6 bases. The sample here was CD4+ or CD8+ T cells sorted from blood, taken in a trial of the OX40 agonist ivuxolimab. This TCR was recovered from an adult with an advanced solid tumor such as melanoma, head and neck, liver or kidney cancer. In DNA, the CDR3 is TGTGCCAGCAGTTACCCAGGGGTTGAGCAGTACTTC. Amino acid sequence: CASSYPGVEQYF.